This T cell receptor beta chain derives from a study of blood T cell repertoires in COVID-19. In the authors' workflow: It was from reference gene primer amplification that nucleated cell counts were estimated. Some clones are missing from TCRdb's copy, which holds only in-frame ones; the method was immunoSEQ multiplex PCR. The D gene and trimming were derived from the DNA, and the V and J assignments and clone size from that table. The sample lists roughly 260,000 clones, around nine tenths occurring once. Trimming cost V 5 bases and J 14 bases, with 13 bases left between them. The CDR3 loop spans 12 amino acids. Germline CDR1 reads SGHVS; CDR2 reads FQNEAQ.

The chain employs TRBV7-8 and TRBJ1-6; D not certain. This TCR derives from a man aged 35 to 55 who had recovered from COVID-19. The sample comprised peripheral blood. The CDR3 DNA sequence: TGTGCCAGCAGCGCCCATCTCTCGGCCCTCCACTTT. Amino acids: CASSAHLSALHF.